Listed here are 26 T cell receptor beta chains from one sample, sequenced in a study of regulatory T cells in long-lasting Graves disease. Described time point: persistent/refractory GD, antithyroid drugs over 5 years with positive TRAb. PBMCs were the source of the RNA used for TCR sequencing. Libraries of TCR beta came from iRepertoire HTBI primers plus Arm-PCR of CDR3 regions. TCRdb passed the multiplex PCR reads through MiXCR, listing each CDR3 protein once. The repertoire holds about 450,000 distinct CDR3 sequences, with roughly a quarter as singletons. The sequenced sample was peripheral blood mononuclear cells (PBMCs), obtained when the disease was refractory, from a patient treated with antithyroid drugs. The receptors were sampled from a female donor with Graves disease.

The genes are TRBV24-1 and TRBJ2-7; TRBD1 matches at 7 bases. V gave up 3 bases and J gave up 5 bases; unmatched junction bases: 6. Germline V gene data show CDR1 as KGHDR and CDR2 as SFDVKD. This CDR3 is built from 14 residues. CDR3 sequence: CATSDPGQQNEQYF. CDR3 nucleotide sequence: TGTGCCACCAGTGATCCGGGACAGCAGAACGAGCAGTACTTC.

For this clonotype: A much larger clone sits a single nucleotide away, making a read error possible. Likely a read error: the CDR3 ends without its conserved phenylalanine or tryptophan. The genes are TRBV6-5 and TRBJ1-2, with D uncertain. V lost 2 bases, J lost 5 bases, and 9 bases lay in between. The CDR3 length is 13 residues. Germline lookup yields CDR1 MNHEY and CDR2 SVGAGI. The chain's CDR3 is CASSYEVLYGYTL. The CDR3 nucleotides read TGTGCCAGCAGTTACGAGGTTTTATATGGCTACACCCTC.

This clonotype was counted ten times or more. The rearrangement links TRBV10-3 to TRBJ2-5; 10 bases are shared with TRBD2. The junction had 9 bases not matched to a gene; V was cut back by 2 bases and J by 6 bases. The CDR3 has 16 amino acids. Germline CDR1 is ENHRY and CDR2 is SYGVKD. CDR3 sequence: CAISEGATSGKKTQYF. For the CDR3, the DNA is TGTGCCATCAGTGAGGGAGCTACTAGCGGGAAAAAGACCCAGTACTTC.

The chain is built from TRBV6-2 or TRBV6-3 and TRBJ1-2; possibly TRBD1 for D (6 bases). Germline CDR1 is MNHEY and CDR2 is SVGEGT. The V gene lost 6 bases and the J gene lost 2 bases, with 13 bases spanning the gap. The CDR3 sequence is 14 residues long. The chain's CDR3 is CASRAGVTNYGYTF. CDR3 DNA sequence: TGTGCCAGCAGAGCAGGGGTCACAAACTATGGCTACACCTTC.

The chain links TRBV9 to TRBJ2-2; 7 bases fit TRBD2. Per the germline V gene, CDR1 is SGDLS and CDR2 is YYNGEE. The CDR3 loop spans 16 amino acids. V trimming: 0 bases; J trimming: 1 base; junction bases outside the gene matches: 3. CDR3 sequence (DNA): TGTGCCAGCAGCGTAGGTACGGGAGGGAACACCGGGGAGCTGTTTTTT. Protein sequence: CASSVGTGGNTGELFF.

This clonotype was observed at least ten times. The V and J genes are TRBV30 and TRBJ2-5; D may be TRBD1 (7 bases). CDR3 length equals 14 residues. Germline CDR1 is GTSNPN and CDR2 is SVGIG (reference sequence). The V gene lost 2 bases and the J gene lost 5 bases, with 15 bases spanning the gap. The CDR3 bases are TGTGCCTGGAGTAAGGAGGGGGCGCGGGAGACCCAGTACTTC. This gives the protein CAWSKEGARETQYF.

The table lists this clonotype with a few counts. V usage is TRBV20-1 and J usage is TRBJ2-7; tentatively, D is TRBD2 (6 bases). The CDR3 extends over 14 amino acids. Germline CDR1 DFQATT, CDR2 SNEGSKA (reference sequence). V gave up 0 bases and J gave up 5 bases, with 14 bases separating them. As DNA, the CDR3 is TGCAGTGCTAGAGATCTAAAGGGACTCCACGAGCAGTACTTC. This sequence encodes CSARDLKGLHEQYF.

This clonotype has more than one count but fewer than ten. Here the CDR3 DNA reads TGTGCCAGCAGTGGAGGACAGCGCCTCAATGAAAAACTGTTTTTT. Amino acid sequence: CASSGGQRLNEKLFF. J is TRBJ1-4 and V is TRBV25-1; a possible D gene is TRBD1 (6 bases). V gave up 4 bases and J gave up 5 bases, with 14 bases separating them. Germline V lookup: CDR1 MGHDK, CDR2 SYGVNS. This CDR3 is 15 amino acids long.

This sequence joins TRBV3-1 and TRBJ2-7; D perhaps matches TRBD2 (5 bases). The germline V and J ends were trimmed by 3 bases and 3 bases, with 9 bases remaining between them. Germline lookup yields CDR1 LGHDT and CDR2 YNNKEL (reference sequence). This CDR3 region has 13 residues. The CDR3 DNA reads TGTGCCAGCAGCCAGCGGGTGAGCTACGAGCAGTACTTC. This translates into CASSQRVSYEQYF.

A few counts support this clonotype. The germline gene is not matched at one end of the junction; a read error may be the cause. The gene calls are TRBV27 and TRBJ2-7; 11 bases align to TRBD1. Per germline, CDR1 MNHEY and CDR2 SMNVEV (reference sequence). The CDR3 runs 14 residues. The chain's CDR3 is CASSPSGTGGLRDF. The CDR3 bases are TGTGCCAGCAGTCCCTCCGGGACAGGGGGACTAAGGGACTTC.

This clonotype was counted a few times. The V call is TRBV30, the J call TRBJ2-7; D call uncertain. This CDR3 contains 14 residues. The germline CDR1 and CDR2 sequences are GTSNPN and SVGIG (reference sequence). The V and J ends lost 0 bases and 4 bases respectively, with 13 bases between them. CDR3 sequence reads: CAWSVSIPHYEQYF. The CDR3 DNA sequence: TGTGCCTGGAGTGTATCCATTCCCCATTACGAGCAGTACTTC. The entire variable domain, with the rest obtained from reference TRBV30 and TRBJ2-7, is as follows: SQTIHQWPATLVQPVGSPLSLECTVEGTSNPNLYWYRQAAGRGLQLLFYSVGIGQISSEVPQNLSASRPQDRQFILSSKKLLLSDSGFYLCAWSVSIPHYEQYFGPGTRLTVT.

This clonotype was detected only a few times. This chain uses TRBV7-8 with TRBJ2-2; D unresolved. The CDR3 is 11 amino acids. The germline CDR1 and CDR2 sequences are SGHVS and FQNEAQ. Trimming stripped 5 bases from V and 8 bases from J, with 6 bases between. In DNA form, the CDR3 reads TGTGCCAGCAGCACCCAAGGGGAGCTGTTTTTT. Encoded protein: CASSTQGELFF.

The V gene is TRBV28, the J gene TRBJ2-3; 10 bases agree with TRBD2. Germline V lookup: CDR1 MDHEN, CDR2 SYDVKM. V dropped 5 bases and J dropped 5; count of bases not matched to a gene: 7. The CDR3 loop spans 15 amino acids. The CDR3 DNA is TGTGCCAGCAGTCACGAGCGGGAGGGTAAAGATACGCAGTATTTT. Protein sequence: CASSHEREGKDTQYF.

The chain has TRBV20-1 and TRBJ2-7; 8 bases fit TRBD2. Germline lookup yields CDR1 DFQATT and CDR2 SNEGSKA (reference sequence). With 5 bases clipped from V and 2 bases from J, the junction kept 8 bases outside the gene matches. The CDR3 sequence is 14 residues long. The CDR3 loop is CSAPPGLVTYEQYF. In DNA form, the CDR3 reads TGCAGTGCTCCGCCGGGACTAGTAACCTACGAGCAGTACTTC.

V is TRBV20-1 and J is TRBJ2-7; 9 bases are shared with TRBD1. The junction had 3 bases not matched to a gene; V was cut back by 3 bases and J by 3 bases. CDR1 is DFQATT, CDR2 SNEGSKA, per germline (reference sequence). CDR3 length: 13 amino acids. The CDR3 reads CSASGTGNYEQYF. The CDR3 coding sequence is TGCAGTGCTAGTGGGACAGGGAACTACGAGCAGTACTTC.

This clonotype was recorded a few times. V and J are TRBV11-2 and TRBJ2-2, with 11 bases aligning to TRBD2. Germline values: CDR1 SGHAT, CDR2 FQNNGV. Unmatched junction bases numbered 10, after V lost 1 base and J lost 6 bases. This CDR3 region has 18 residues. DNA of the CDR3: TGTGCCAGCAGCTTAGGGACTAGCGGGCTTAGGAGGGCCGGGGAGCTGTTTTTT. Its protein product is CASSLGTSGLRRAGELFF.

This clonotype was recorded a few times. CDR3 in amino acids: CASSSTDWDNEQFF. The CDR3 DNA reads TGTGCCAGCAGCTCGACAGACTGGGACAATGAGCAGTTCTTC. The gene calls are TRBV14 and TRBJ2-1, with D possibly TRBD1 on 5 matching bases. Germline V gene sequence: CDR1 SGHDN, CDR2 FVKESK. The CDR3 covers 14 residues. Trimming cost V 5 bases and J 5 bases, with 13 bases left between them.

This clonotype was picked up a small number of times. The chain carries TRBV28 and TRBJ1-4; D perhaps matches TRBD1 (5 bases). CDR1 MDHEN and CDR2 SYDVKM come from the germline V gene. The CDR3 consists of 17 residues. Trimming cost V 6 bases and J 3 bases, with 20 bases left between them. CDR3 nucleotides: TGTGCCAGCAGCGGGTGGTTTGTAGGGACTTCTAATGAAAAACTGTTTTTT. Translated: CASSGWFVGTSNEKLFF.

Concerning this clonotype: A much larger clone differs by one base, so this may be a read error. CDR3 nucleotides: TGTGCCAGCAGAGGGATAGGGACGAACGAGCAGTACTTC. It yields the protein CASRGIGTNEQYF. The chain combines TRBV6-2 or TRBV6-3 with TRBJ2-7; D tentatively reads TRBD1 or TRBD2 (5 bases each). There are 13 residues in the CDR3. The germline gives CDR1 MNHEY, CDR2 SVGEGT. V dropped 6 bases and J dropped 5 bases, with 14 bases sitting between them.

This clonotype occurred a few times. The CDR3: CASSPSEDYYGYTF. DNA for the CDR3: TGTGCCAGCAGCCCCTCGGAGGATTACTATGGCTACACCTTC. This chain links TRBV7-9 with TRBJ1-2; D remains ambiguous. This CDR3 spans 14 amino acids. The ends were cut back, 5 bases at V and 3 bases at J, with 13 bases in the middle. Germline V gene sequence: CDR1 SEHNR, CDR2 FQNEAQ (reference sequence).

The rearrangement uses TRBV7-9 and TRBJ2-2; 8 bases map to TRBD2. J lost 5 bases, V lost 6 bases, and 8 bases had no gene match. Germline CDR1 SEHNR, CDR2 FQNEAQ (reference sequence). CDR3 length: 15 residues. The CDR3 bases are TGTGCCAGCAGTTTCTCGGGAGGGCATACCGGGGAGCTGTTTTTT. Its translation is CASSFSGGHTGELFF.

CDR3: CASSVDTNSGELFF. DNA for the CDR3: TGTGCCAGCAGCGTAGATACCAACTCCGGGGAGCTGTTTTTT. V usage is TRBV9 and J usage is TRBJ2-2, with D unclear. This CDR3 has 14 amino acids. From germline, CDR1 is SGDLS and CDR2 YYNGEE. V lost 0 bases, J lost 6 bases, and 9 bases lay in between.

About this clonotype itself: A much larger clonotype is one base distant, so this may be a read error. The chain employs TRBV7-8 and TRBJ1-1; no clear D gene. In germline, CDR1 is SGHVS, CDR2 FQNEAQ. The CDR3 loop spans 15 amino acids. The CDR3 sequence is CTSSKRPVTNTEAFF. CDR3 nucleotides: TGTACCAGCAGCAAACGCCCAGTGACGAACACTGAAGCTTTCTTT.

This clonotype came up many times. The genes are TRBV18 and TRBJ2-6, with D maybe TRBD1 (5 bases). Trimming removed 8 bases at V and 2 bases at J, with 10 bases between. Germline values: CDR1 KGHSH, CDR2 LQKENI. This CDR3 region has 14 residues. The chain's CDR3 is CASSPGTGANVLTF. CDR3 bases: TGTGCCAGCAGCCCAGGGACTGGGGCCAACGTCCTGACTTTC.

This chain connects TRBV19 to TRBJ1-2; D might be TRBD1 (5 bases). CDR1 and CDR2 (germline): LNHDA, SQIVND (reference sequence). The CDR3 contains 12 residues. Between the trimmed V and J ends, which lost 7 bases and 1 base, there was a span of 7 bases. CDR3 coding DNA: TGTGCCAGTATGGACAATAACTATGGCTACACCTTC. Translation gives CASMDNNYGYTF.

This clonotype was recorded a few times. The chain links TRBV3-1 to TRBJ2-5, with no clear D. The germline V and J ends were trimmed by 2 bases and 4 bases, with 14 bases remaining between them. The germline V gene encodes CDR1 LGHDT and CDR2 YNNKEL (reference sequence). The CDR3 totals 15 residues. CDR3 nucleotides: TGTGCCAGCAGCCAAAATACCGGGCCGACAGAGACCCAGTACTTC. Amino acid sequence: CASSQNTGPTETQYF.